This record looks at one TCR beta chain sequence and its context. The data were obtained in a study of blood T cell repertoires in COVID-19. As for the study in general: The study drew acute and convalescent COVID-19 samples from the United States, Italy and Spain. T cells, B-cell-depleted T cells, or PBMCs supplied cDNA or gDNA.

In the source study's methods: Reference gene primers were amplified, and this amplification served to estimate nucleated cell counts. Produced via immunoSEQ multiplex PCR; TCRdb's table is partial and in-frame only. V and J calls and clone size come straight from that table; D and trimming were deduced from the DNA. The sample gives 230,000 or so clones, about 86% of which show up once; roughly 9.4% is in the top ten. There are 15 residues in the CDR3. V lost 1 base and J lost 10; bases outside the gene matches: 7. The germline gives CDR1 SGHKS, CDR2 YYEKEE (reference sequence). The rearrangement joins TRBV5-5 to TRBJ1-6, with 8 nucleotides matching TRBD1. The specimen sequenced was peripheral blood. The sequence derives from a man aged 40-49 years with active or convalescent COVID-19. In DNA form, the CDR3 reads TGTGCCAGCAGCTTGTTCAGGGGGCTTAGCTCACCCCTCCACTTT. Protein sequence: CASSLFRGLSSPLHF.